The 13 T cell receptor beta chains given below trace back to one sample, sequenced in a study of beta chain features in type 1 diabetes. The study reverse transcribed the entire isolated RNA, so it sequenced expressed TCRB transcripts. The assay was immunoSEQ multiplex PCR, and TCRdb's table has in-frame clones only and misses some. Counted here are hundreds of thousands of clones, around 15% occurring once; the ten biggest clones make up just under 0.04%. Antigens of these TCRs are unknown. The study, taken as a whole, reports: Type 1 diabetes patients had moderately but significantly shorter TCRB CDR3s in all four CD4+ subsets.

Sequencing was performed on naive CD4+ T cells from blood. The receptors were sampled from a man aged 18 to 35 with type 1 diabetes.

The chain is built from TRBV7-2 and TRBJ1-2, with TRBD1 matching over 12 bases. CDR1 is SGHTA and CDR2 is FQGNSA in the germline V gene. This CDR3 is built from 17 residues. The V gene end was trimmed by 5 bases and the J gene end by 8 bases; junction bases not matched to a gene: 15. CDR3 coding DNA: TGTGCCAGCAGCCAAGGAGGGACAGGGGGCCCCATAGGAGGCTACACCTTC. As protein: CASSQGGTGGPIGGYTF.

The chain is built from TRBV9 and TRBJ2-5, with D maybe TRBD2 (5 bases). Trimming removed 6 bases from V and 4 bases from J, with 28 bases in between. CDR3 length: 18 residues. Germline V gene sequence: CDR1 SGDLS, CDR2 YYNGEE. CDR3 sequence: CASTPDRISGFWGETQYF. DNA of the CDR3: TGTGCCAGCACCCCAGATCGGATTTCGGGGTTTTGGGGAGAGACCCAGTACTTC. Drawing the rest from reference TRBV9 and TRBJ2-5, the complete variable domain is DSGVTQTPKHLITATGQRVTLRCSPRSGDLSVYWYQQSLDQGLQFLIQYYNGEERAKGNILERFSAQQFPDLHSELNLSSLELGDSALYFCASTPDRISGFWGETQYFGPGTRLLVL.

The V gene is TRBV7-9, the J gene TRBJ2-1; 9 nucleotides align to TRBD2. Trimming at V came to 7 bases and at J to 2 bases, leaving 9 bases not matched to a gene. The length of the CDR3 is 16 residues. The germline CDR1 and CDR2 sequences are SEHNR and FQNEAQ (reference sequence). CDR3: CASIPSAGGAYNEQFF. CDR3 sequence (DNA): TGTGCCAGCATCCCCTCAGCGGGAGGCGCCTACAATGAGCAGTTCTTC.

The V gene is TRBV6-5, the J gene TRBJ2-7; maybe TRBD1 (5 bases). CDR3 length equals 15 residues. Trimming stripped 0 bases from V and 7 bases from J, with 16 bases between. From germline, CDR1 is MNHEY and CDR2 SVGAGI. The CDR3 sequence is CASSYSRVQGVEQYF. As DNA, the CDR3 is TGTGCCAGCAGTTACTCGAGAGTTCAGGGCGTGGAGCAGTACTTC.

CDR3 sequence (DNA): TGTGCCAGCAGTTACGGGACAGAGTACACTGAAGCTTTCTTT. It specifies CASSYGTEYTEAFF. The rearrangement links TRBV6-6 to TRBJ1-1, with 7 bases fitting TRBD1. CDR1 and CDR2 (germline): MNHNY, SVGAGI (reference sequence). This CDR3 has 14 residues. Trimming removed 2 bases from V and 3 bases from J; junction bases left unmatched: 3.

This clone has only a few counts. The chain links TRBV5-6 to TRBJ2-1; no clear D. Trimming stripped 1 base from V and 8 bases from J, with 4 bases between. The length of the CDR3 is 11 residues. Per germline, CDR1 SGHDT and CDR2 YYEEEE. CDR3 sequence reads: CASSLRYEQFF. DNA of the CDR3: TGTGCCAGCAGCTTGAGGTATGAGCAGTTCTTC.

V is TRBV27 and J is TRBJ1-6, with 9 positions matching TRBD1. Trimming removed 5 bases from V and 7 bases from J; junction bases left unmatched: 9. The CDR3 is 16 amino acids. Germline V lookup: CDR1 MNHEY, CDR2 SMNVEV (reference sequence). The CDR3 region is CASSPRQTGGNSPLHF. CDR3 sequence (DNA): TGTGCCAGCAGTCCCCGCCAGACAGGGGGAAATTCACCCCTCCACTTT.

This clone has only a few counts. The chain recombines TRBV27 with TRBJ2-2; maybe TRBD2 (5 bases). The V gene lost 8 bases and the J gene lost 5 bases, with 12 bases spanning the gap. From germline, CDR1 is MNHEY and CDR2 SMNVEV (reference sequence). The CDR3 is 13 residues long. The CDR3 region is CASGRVRTGELFF. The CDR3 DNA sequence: TGTGCCAGCGGGAGAGTTCGGACCGGGGAGCTGTTTTTT.

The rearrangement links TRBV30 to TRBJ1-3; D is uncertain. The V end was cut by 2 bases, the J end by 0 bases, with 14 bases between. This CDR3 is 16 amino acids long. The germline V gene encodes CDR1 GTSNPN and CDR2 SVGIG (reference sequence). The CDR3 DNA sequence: TGTGCCTGGAGTTCCCACCCCGGTGGCTCTGGAAACACCATATATTTT. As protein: CAWSSHPGGSGNTIYF.

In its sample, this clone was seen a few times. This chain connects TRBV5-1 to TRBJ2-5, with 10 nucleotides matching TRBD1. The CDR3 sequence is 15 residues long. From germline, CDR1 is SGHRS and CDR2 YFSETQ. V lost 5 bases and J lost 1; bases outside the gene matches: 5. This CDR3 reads CASRGTGAPQETQYF. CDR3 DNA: TGCGCCAGCAGGGGGACAGGGGCCCCCCAAGAGACCCAGTACTTC.

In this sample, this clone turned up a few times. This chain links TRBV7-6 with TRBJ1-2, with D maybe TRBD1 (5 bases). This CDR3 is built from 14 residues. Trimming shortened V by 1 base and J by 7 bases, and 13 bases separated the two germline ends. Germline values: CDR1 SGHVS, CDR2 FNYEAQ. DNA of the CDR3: TGTGCCAGCAGCTTAGGCAGGGATCGGGGTGGCTACACCTTC. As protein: CASSLGRDRGGYTF.

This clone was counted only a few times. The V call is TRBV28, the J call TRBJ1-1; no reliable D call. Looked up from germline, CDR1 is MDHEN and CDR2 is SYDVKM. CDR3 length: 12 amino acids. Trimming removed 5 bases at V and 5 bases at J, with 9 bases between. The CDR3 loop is CASSPGRTEAFF. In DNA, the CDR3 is TGTGCCAGCAGTCCCGGTAGGACTGAAGCTTTCTTT.

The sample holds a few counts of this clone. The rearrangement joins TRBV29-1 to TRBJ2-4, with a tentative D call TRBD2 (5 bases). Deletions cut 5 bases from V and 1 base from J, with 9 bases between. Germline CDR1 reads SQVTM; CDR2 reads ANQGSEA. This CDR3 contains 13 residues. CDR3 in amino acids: CSVSRGAKNIQYF. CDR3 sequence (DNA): TGCAGCGTTTCTCGGGGTGCCAAAAACATTCAGTACTTC. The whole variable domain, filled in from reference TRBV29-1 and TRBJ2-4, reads SAVISQKPSRDICQRGTSLTIQCQVDSQVTMMFWYRQQPGQSLTLIATANQGSEATYESGFVIDKFPISRPNLTFSTLTVSNMSPEDSSIYLCSVSRGAKNIQYFGAGTRLSVL.